This passage covers 21 T cell receptor beta chains from one sample sequenced in a study of cytomegalovirus exposure and HLA in healthy donors. This PCR relied on a set of 60 Vbeta primers and 13 Jbeta primers. Clones were sequenced by immunoSEQ multiplex PCR, and TCRdb holds only the in-frame ones, with some missing. The repertoire holds more than 110,000 clones, with 78% as singletons. Sequenced: PBMCs. The receptors here all came from a male donor in good health and CMV-seronegative.

This clone has a handful of counts. This sequence joins TRBV6-4 and TRBJ2-1, with TRBD2 identical over 12 bases. Germline-derived CDR1 and CDR2 are MRHNA and SNTAGT. The CDR3 runs 15 residues. The trim removed 0 bases at V and 8 bases at J, leaving 2 bases unmatched. The CDR3 DNA sequence: TGTGCCAGCAGTGACTCGACTAGCGGGAGCCATGAGCAGTTCTTC. Residues: CASSDSTSGSHEQFF.

The chain combines TRBV27 with TRBJ2-7, with 9 bases fitting TRBD1. This CDR3 contains 15 residues. Germline-derived CDR1 and CDR2 are MNHEY and SMNVEV (reference sequence). The V segment lost 6 bases and the J segment 1 base; nucleotides outside the gene matches: 7. The DNA for the CDR3 is TGTGCCAGCAGAAGGACAGGGGAAGAGTCCTACGAGCAGTACTTC. Residues: CASRRTGEESYEQYF.

The rearrangement links TRBV9 to TRBJ2-2; 9 bases line up with TRBD1. Germline CDR1 SGDLS, CDR2 YYNGEE. The CDR3 sequence is 16 residues long. V shed 3 bases and J 3 bases; nucleotides not matched to a gene: 6. The CDR3 sequence: CASSGTGGFDTGELFF. For the CDR3, the DNA is TGTGCCAGCAGCGGCACAGGGGGCTTTGACACCGGGGAGCTGTTTTTT.

The J gene is TRBJ2-5, the V gene TRBV2; TRBD1 matches at 8 bases. CDR1 and CDR2 from the germline V gene are SNHLY and FYNNEI. Trimming cost V 4 bases and J 2 bases; bases outside gene matches: 6. The length of the CDR3 is 15 residues. DNA of the CDR3: TGTGCCAGCAGTGTTCAGGGGGCTGTACAAGAGACCCAGTACTTC. Translated, it gives CASSVQGAVQETQYF.

This clone was observed a handful of times. This chain links TRBV10-3 with TRBJ2-4, with a tentative D call TRBD1 (6 bases). Germline V lookup: CDR1 ENHRY, CDR2 SYGVKD. CDR3 length equals 14 residues. V dropped 4 bases and J dropped 7 bases, with 14 bases sitting between them. CDR3 DNA sequence: TGTGCCATCAGTGGGGGCGCAGGGGCTAACATTCAGTACTTC. Protein product: CAISGGAGANIQYF.

This clone was counted once. The V gene is TRBV25-1, the J gene TRBJ2-7; weak D call: TRBD1 (6 bases). CDR3 length equals 14 residues. Germline V CDR1 and CDR2: MGHDK, SYGVNS. Trimming stripped 6 bases from V and 0 bases from J, with 12 bases between. Here the CDR3 reads CASSLTGVSYEQYF. The CDR3 DNA follows: TGTGCCAGCAGCCTGACAGGAGTCTCCTACGAGCAGTACTTC.

CDR3 sequence: CASSISGQETQYF. The CDR3 region has the DNA TGTGCCAGTAGTATTTCGGGGCAAGAGACCCAGTACTTC. The genes are TRBV19 and TRBJ2-5; a possible D gene is TRBD2 (5 bases). The CDR3 contains 13 residues. Per the germline V gene, CDR1 is LNHDA and CDR2 is SQIVND (reference sequence). V was clipped by 3 bases and J by 2 bases, with 7 bases between them. Full variable domain (remainder filled in from reference TRBV19 and TRBJ2-5): DGGITQSPKYLFRKEGQNVTLSCEQNLNHDAMYWYRQDPGQGLRLIYYSQIVNDFQKGDIAEGYSVSREKKESFPLTVTSAQKNPTAFYLCASSISGQETQYFGPGTRLLVL.

The V call is TRBV6-4, the J call TRBJ2-3; 8 bases are shared with TRBD2. Unmatched junction bases numbered 6, after V lost 8 bases and J lost 2 bases. The CDR3 spans 14 residues. The V gene's germline CDR1 is MRHNA and CDR2 SNTAGT. In DNA form, the CDR3 reads TGTGCCAGCGCGCGGGGGGCTTCCACAGATACGCAGTATTTT. Translation gives CASARGASTDTQYF.

The chain has TRBV30 and TRBJ1-5; D ambiguous. Trimming pared 1 base from V and 1 base from J, leaving 8 bases between. The germline CDR1 and CDR2 sequences are GTSNPN and SVGIG (reference sequence). This CDR3 region has 14 residues. The CDR3: CAWSAGSSNQPQHF. The CDR3 DNA follows: TGTGCCTGGAGTGCTGGCTCGAGCAATCAGCCCCAGCATTTT.

V gene TRBV20-1 combines with J gene TRBJ2-3; D remains ambiguous. CDR3 length equals 11 residues. Germline V gene lookup returns CDR1 DFQATT and CDR2 SNEGSKA (reference sequence). The CDR3 region has the DNA TGCAGCGGCAGACTCACAGATACGCAGTATTTT. Protein product: CSGRLTDTQYF.

Here the CDR3 DNA reads TGCGCCAGCAGTAAAAGGGGGATTAATGAAAAACTGTTTTTT. This encodes CASSKRGINEKLFF. The chain couples TRBV10-2 to TRBJ1-4; possible D gene TRBD1, 6 bases. The CDR3 is made up of 14 amino acids. Germline V gene data show CDR1 as WSHSY and CDR2 as SAAADI. Between the trimmed V and J ends, which lost 5 bases and 4 bases, there was a span of 11 bases.

This clone showed up just once. V is TRBV5-1 and J is TRBJ2-1; 11 positions match TRBD2. Germline V gene data show CDR1 as SGHRS and CDR2 as YFSETQ. V shed 4 bases and J 0 bases; nucleotides not matched to a gene: 9. The CDR3 has 18 amino acids. CDR3 DNA: TGCGCCAGCAGCCCTAGACTAGCGGGGTCCTCCTCCTACAATGAGCAGTTCTTC. Its translation is CASSPRLAGSSSYNEQFF.

This clone has only one observation. This chain connects TRBV6-1 to TRBJ2-7; 7 bases are a match to TRBD1. V was clipped by 6 bases and J by 2 bases; unmatched bases: 4. Germline V lookup: CDR1 MNHNS, CDR2 SASEGT. CDR3 length: 13 residues. The CDR3 bases are TGTGCCAGCAGACGGACAGGAACCTACGAGCAGTACTTC. Translating gives CASRRTGTYEQYF.

CDR3: CASSLIGTSGAEQFF. The DNA for the CDR3 is TGTGCCAGCAGCTTAATAGGGACTAGCGGGGCTGAGCAGTTCTTC. This chain links TRBV7-3 with TRBJ2-1; 13 bases agree with TRBD2. The CDR3 is 15 residues long. After removal of 1 base from V and 9 bases from J, the junction contained 3 bases not matched to a gene. The V gene's germline CDR1 is SGHTA and CDR2 FQGTGA.

This rearrangement joins TRBV6-1 to TRBJ2-3; 7 positions agree with TRBD2. This CDR3 is built from 18 residues. CDR1 and CDR2 (germline): MNHNS, SASEGT. The V and J ends lost 4 bases and 0 bases, in that order; junction bases with no gene match: 13. CDR3 region: CASSAASGPTYSTDTQYF. CDR3 coding DNA: TGTGCCAGCAGTGCCGCTAGCGGCCCCACCTACAGCACAGATACGCAGTATTTT.

The chain uses TRBV7-8 and TRBJ1-5, with 9 nucleotides matching TRBD1. CDR3 length: 14 residues. V lost 6 bases, J lost 10 bases, and 10 bases stayed unmatched. CDR1 SGHVS and CDR2 FQNEAQ come from the germline V gene. CDR3 region: CASSRRDRVEPQHF. CDR3 DNA: TGTGCCAGCAGTCGACGGGACAGGGTGGAACCCCAGCATTTT.

This clone showed up just a few times. The rearrangement links TRBV6-1 to TRBJ2-7; D possibly corresponds to TRBD2 (5 bases). Trimming removed 2 bases at V and 6 bases at J, with 17 bases between. From germline, CDR1 is MNHNS and CDR2 SASEGT. The CDR3 is 15 residues long. CDR3 DNA: TGTGCCAGCAGTGAATTAACTCCTCGGGGATCCGAGCAGTACTTC. It codes for CASSELTPRGSEQYF.

This clone was observed a few times. V is TRBV19 and J is TRBJ2-4, with D unresolved. This CDR3 has 16 residues. V was pared by 5 bases and J by 0 bases, with 14 bases between. Germline CDR1 and CDR2: LNHDA and SQIVND (reference sequence). The CDR3 nucleotides are TGTGCCAGTAGTCCGACCGCCCGACTAGCCAAAAACATTCAGTACTTC. Amino acid sequence: CASSPTARLAKNIQYF. The full variable domain, completed using reference TRBV19 and TRBJ2-4, is DGGITQSPKYLFRKEGQNVTLSCEQNLNHDAMYWYRQDPGQGLRLIYYSQIVNDFQKGDIAEGYSVSREKKESFPLTVTSAQKNPTAFYLCASSPTARLAKNIQYFGAGTRLSVL.

V usage is TRBV19 and J usage is TRBJ1-1, with unresolved D. This CDR3 is built from 13 residues. Germline loops: CDR1 LNHDA, CDR2 SQIVND (reference sequence). With 7 bases removed from V and 4 bases from J, the gap between germline ends came to 13 bases. The CDR3 bases are TGTGCCAGTATAGCGACCGGGCGCACTGAAGCTTTCTTT. Translation gives CASIATGRTEAFF.

The chain couples TRBV19 to TRBJ1-4; tentative D call: TRBD1 (6 bases). This CDR3 has 15 amino acids. Deletions cut 4 bases from V and 7 bases from J, with 16 bases between. The germline CDR1 and CDR2 sequences are LNHDA and SQIVND (reference sequence). CDR3 residues: CASSTGGGKAEKLFF. The CDR3, as DNA: TGTGCCAGTAGTACGGGAGGGGGGAAAGCTGAAAAACTGTTTTTT.

The CDR3 region has the DNA TGTGCCAGCAGTTACTGGACAAGCTCCTACGAGCAGTACTTC. This gives the protein CASSYWTSSYEQYF. The chain has TRBV6-5 and TRBJ2-5; tentatively, D is TRBD1 (5 bases). The better agreement between TRBJ2-7 and the DNA end casts doubt on the J call. Per the germline V gene, CDR1 is MNHEY and CDR2 is SVGAGI. The CDR3 spans 14 residues.